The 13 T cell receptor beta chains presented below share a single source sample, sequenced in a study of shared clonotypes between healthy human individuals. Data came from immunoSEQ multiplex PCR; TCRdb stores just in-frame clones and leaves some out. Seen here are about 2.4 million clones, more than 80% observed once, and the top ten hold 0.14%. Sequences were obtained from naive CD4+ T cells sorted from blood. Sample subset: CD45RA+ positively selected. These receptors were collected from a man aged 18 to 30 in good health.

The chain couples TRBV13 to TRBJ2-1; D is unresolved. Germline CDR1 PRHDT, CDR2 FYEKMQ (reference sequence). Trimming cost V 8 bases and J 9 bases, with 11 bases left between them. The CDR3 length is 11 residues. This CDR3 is CASWSEGEQFF. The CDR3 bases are TGTGCCAGCTGGAGTGAAGGTGAGCAGTTCTTC.

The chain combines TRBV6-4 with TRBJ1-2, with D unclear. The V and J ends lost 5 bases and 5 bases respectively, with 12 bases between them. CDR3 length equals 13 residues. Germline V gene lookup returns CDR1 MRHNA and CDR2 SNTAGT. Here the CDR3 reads CASSPDGLYGYTF. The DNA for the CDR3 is TGTGCCAGCAGTCCTGACGGATTATATGGCTACACCTTC.

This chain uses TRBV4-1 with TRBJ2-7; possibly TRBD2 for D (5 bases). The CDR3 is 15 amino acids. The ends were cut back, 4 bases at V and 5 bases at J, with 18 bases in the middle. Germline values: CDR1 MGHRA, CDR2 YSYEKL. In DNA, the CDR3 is TGCGCCAGCAGCCGAACCGGGATTACCTGGAACGAGCAGTACTTC. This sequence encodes CASSRTGITWNEQYF.

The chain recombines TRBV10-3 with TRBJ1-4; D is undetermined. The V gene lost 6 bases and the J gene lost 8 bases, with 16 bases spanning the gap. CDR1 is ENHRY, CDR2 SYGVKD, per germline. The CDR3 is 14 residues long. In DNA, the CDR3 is TGTGCCATCAGCCAGACCCAGATAGGCGAAAAACTGTTTTTT. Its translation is CAISQTQIGEKLFF.

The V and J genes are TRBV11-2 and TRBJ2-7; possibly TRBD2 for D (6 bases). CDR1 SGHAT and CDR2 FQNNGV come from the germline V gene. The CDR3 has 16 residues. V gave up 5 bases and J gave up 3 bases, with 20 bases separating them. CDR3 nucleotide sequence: TGTGCCAGCAGCCCCCTGATGGGACTTAACCGCTACGAGCAGTACTTC. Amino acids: CASSPLMGLNRYEQYF.

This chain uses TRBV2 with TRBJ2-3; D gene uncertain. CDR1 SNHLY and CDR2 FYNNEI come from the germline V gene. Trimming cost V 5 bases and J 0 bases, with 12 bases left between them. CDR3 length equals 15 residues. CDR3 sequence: CASSRLTTSTDTQYF. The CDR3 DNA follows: TGTGCCAGCAGTCGACTGACAACTAGCACAGATACGCAGTATTTT.

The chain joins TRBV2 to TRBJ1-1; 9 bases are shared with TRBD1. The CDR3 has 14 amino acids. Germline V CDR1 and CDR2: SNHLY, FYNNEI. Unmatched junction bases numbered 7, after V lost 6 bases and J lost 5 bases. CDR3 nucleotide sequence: TGTGCCAGCAGAAAAAGACAGGGGGAGACTGAAGCTTTCTTT. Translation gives CASRKRQGETEAFF.

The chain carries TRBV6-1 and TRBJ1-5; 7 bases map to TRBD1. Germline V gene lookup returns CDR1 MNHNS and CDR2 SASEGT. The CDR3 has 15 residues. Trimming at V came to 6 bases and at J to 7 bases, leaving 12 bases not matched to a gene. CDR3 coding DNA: TGTGCCAGCAGGGACCTGACAGGGCGTAGACAGCCCCAGCATTTT. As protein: CASRDLTGRRQPQHF.

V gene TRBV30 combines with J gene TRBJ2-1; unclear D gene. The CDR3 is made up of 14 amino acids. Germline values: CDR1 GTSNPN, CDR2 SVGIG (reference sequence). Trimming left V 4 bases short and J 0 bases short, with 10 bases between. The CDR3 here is CAWIPKSSYNEQFF. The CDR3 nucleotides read TGTGCCTGGATACCGAAGAGCTCCTACAATGAGCAGTTCTTC.

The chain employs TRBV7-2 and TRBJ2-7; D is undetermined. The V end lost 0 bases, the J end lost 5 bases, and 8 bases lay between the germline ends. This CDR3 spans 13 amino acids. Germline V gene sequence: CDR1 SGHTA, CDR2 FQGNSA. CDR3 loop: CASSLAGSNEQYF. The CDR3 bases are TGTGCCAGCAGCTTAGCAGGCAGCAACGAGCAGTACTTC.

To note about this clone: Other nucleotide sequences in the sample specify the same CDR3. The CDR3 spells CASSVGGGYGYTF. Written as DNA, the CDR3 is TGTGCCAGCAGCGTTGGGGGGGGCTATGGCTACACCTTC. The chain combines TRBV6-1 with TRBJ1-2; tentative D call: TRBD1 (5 bases). The CDR3 consists of 13 residues. Per the germline V gene, CDR1 is MNHNS and CDR2 is SASEGT. V lost 6 bases, J lost 4 bases, and 12 bases lay in between.

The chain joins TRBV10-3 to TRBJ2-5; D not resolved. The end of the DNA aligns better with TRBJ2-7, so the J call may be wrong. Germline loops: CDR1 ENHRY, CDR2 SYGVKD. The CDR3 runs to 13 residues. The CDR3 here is CAISARNSYEQYF. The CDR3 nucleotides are TGTGCCATCAGTGCACGGAACTCCTACGAGCAGTACTTC.

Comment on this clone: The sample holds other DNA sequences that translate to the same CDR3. In DNA form, the CDR3 reads TGTGCCAGCAGCCTGGACAGGTACTCCTACGAGCAGTACTTC. Translated: CASSLDRYSYEQYF. The chain recombines TRBV5-4 with TRBJ2-7, with TRBD1 matching 7 bases. The CDR3 contains 14 residues. Germline loops: CDR1 SGHNT, CDR2 YYREEE (reference sequence). V trimming: 4 bases; J trimming: 0 bases; junction bases outside the gene matches: 4.